A selection of T cell receptor beta chains follows, all from one sample in a study of OX40 agonist ivuxolimab in advanced cancers. Some clones are missing from TCRdb's copy, which holds only in-frame ones; the method was immunoSEQ multiplex PCR. The sample comprises 68,000 or so clones, about nine tenths of which are singletons, and 8% to 10% rests with the top ten. The material was CD4+ or CD8+ T cells sorted from blood, obtained in a trial of the OX40 agonist ivuxolimab. These receptors originate from an adult with an advanced solid tumor such as melanoma, head and neck, liver or kidney cancer. CDR3s include the opening cysteine and the closing phenylalanine or tryptophan. Each record gives: V gene, clone size, J gene, D gene, CDR3 protein, CDR3 DNA. The D gene is left open where the match is weak. Size values are once, few and many counts, or a class for expanded clones, and some rows have none.

>TRBV7-2|.|TRBJ1-2|.
CASSLPSAVGGYTF
TGTGCCAGCAGCTTACCCTCAGCGGTCGGTGGCTACACCTTC
>TRBV5-1|.|TRBJ2-5|TRBD1
CASSDGTEETQYF
TGCGCCAGCAGCGACGGGACAGAAGAGACCCAGTACTTC
>TRBV5-1|.|TRBJ1-1|.
CASSPLGGRGTEAFF
TGCGCCAGCAGCCCCCTAGGGGGAAGAGGCACTGAAGCTTTCTTT
>TRBV2|.|TRBJ2-3|TRBD1
CASRGQGVRGTQYF
TGTGCCAGCAGGGGACAGGGGGTAAGGGGGACGCAGTATTTT
>TRBV4-3|.|TRBJ1-4|.
CASSQARKQANEKLFF
TGCGCCAGCAGCCAGGCCCGGAAGCAAGCTAATGAAAAACTGTTTTTT
>TRBV14|.|TRBJ2-6|TRBD1
CASSPRQGKTGANVLTF
TGTGCCAGCAGCCCGCGACAGGGGAAAACTGGGGCCAACGTCCTGACTTTC
>TRBV5-1|.|TRBJ1-1|.
CASSLESSRELLNTEAFF
TGCGCCAGCAGCTTGGAAAGCTCGAGGGAATTGTTGAACACTGAAGCTTTCTTT
>TRBV18|.|TRBJ1-3|.
CASSPGGEIRGNTIYF
TGTGCCAGCTCACCAGGCGGCGAAATCAGGGGAAACACCATATATTTT
>TRBV9|.|TRBJ1-5|.
CASSVPRQTILLNQPQHF
TGTGCCAGCAGCGTACCTAGACAGACCATACTACTCAATCAGCCCCAGCATTTT
>TRBV6-1|.|TRBJ1-2|.
CASSDTGITGYTF
TGTGCCAGCAGTGATACAGGGATAACTGGCTACACCTTC
>TRBV9|.|TRBJ2-5|.
CASSPRPGRGQETQYF
TGTGCCAGCAGCCCTCGACCGGGCAGGGGCCAAGAGACCCAGTACTTC
>TRBV5-1|once|TRBJ1-5|.
CASSFPPDRSYSNQPQHF
TGCGCCAGCAGCTTCCCCCCCGACAGATCCTATAGCAATCAGCCCCAGCATTTT
>TRBV5-6|.|TRBJ1-2|.
CASSLEGALANYGYTF
TGTGCCAGCAGCTTGGAAGGGGCCCTAGCTAACTATGGCTACACCTTC
>TRBV2|.|TRBJ1-4|TRBD1
CASSAETGAEKLFF
TGTGCCAGCAGTGCGGAGACAGGGGCCGAAAAACTGTTTTTT
>TRBV19|.|TRBJ1-5|.
CASSQGNNQPQHF
TGTGCCAGTAGCCAGGGTAACAATCAGCCCCAGCATTTT
>TRBV7-2|once|TRBJ1-1|TRBD1
CASSLDYRGGAFF
TGTGCCAGCAGCTTAGATTACAGGGGTGGGGCTTTCTTT
>TRBV2|.|TRBJ2-2|TRBD2
CASQRGDNTGELFF
TGTGCCAGCCAGCGGGGGGACAACACCGGGGAGCTGTTTTTT
>TRBV14|.|TRBJ2-7|TRBD1
CASSFGTGSYEQYF
TGTGCCAGCAGCTTCGGGACAGGCTCCTACGAGCAGTACTTC
>TRBV5-1|.|TRBJ1-4|.
CASSFRGDLSNEKLFF
TGCGCCAGCAGCTTTCGAGGGGATTTATCTAATGAAAAACTGTTTTTT
>TRBV7-3|few|TRBJ2-1|.
CASSTTQGNEQFF
TGTGCCAGCAGCACAACTCAGGGGAATGAGCAGTTCTTC
>TRBV4-3|.|TRBJ1-6|.
CASSQDRSPLHF
TGCGCCAGCAGCCAAGACCGATCACCCCTCCACTTT
>TRBV11-2|.|TRBJ1-2|.
CASSVQLDYGYTF
TGTGCCAGCAGCGTCCAACTGGACTATGGCTACACCTTC
>TRBV5-1|once|TRBJ1-1|.
CASSTSTDMDTEAFF
TGCGCCAGCAGCACCTCGACAGACATGGACACTGAAGCTTTCTTT
>TRBV2|.|TRBJ1-4|.
CASSVGVREANEKLFF
TGTGCCAGCAGTGTGGGGGTTCGGGAGGCTAATGAAAAACTGTTTTTT
>TRBV2|once|TRBJ2-3|.
CASSPKDTQYF
TGTGCCAGCAGTCCGAAAGATACGCAGTATTTT
>TRBV13|.|TRBJ2-3|.
CASSPNPLWSTDTQYF
TGTGCCAGCAGCCCGAATCCCCTATGGAGCACAGATACGCAGTATTTT
>TRBV7-9|.|TRBJ1-2|.
CASSPSAAIYYGYTF
TGTGCCAGCAGCCCATCGGCCGCAATCTACTATGGCTACACCTTC
>TRBV2|once|TRBJ2-5|.
CASSLGLQETQYF
TGTGCCAGCAGTTTAGGTCTTCAAGAGACCCAGTACTTC
>TRBV7-9|.|TRBJ1-3|.
CASSFRGPGNTIYF
TGTGCCAGCAGCTTCAGGGGCCCTGGAAACACCATATATTTT
>TRBV18|once|TRBJ1-1|TRBD1
CASSPIPGGAEEAFF
TGTGCCAGCTCACCAATTCCAGGGGGCGCGGAAGAAGCTTTCTTT
>TRBV2|.|TRBJ2-1|.
CASRRPGFNEQFF
TGTGCCAGCAGGAGACCGGGATTCAATGAGCAGTTCTTC
>TRBV4-3|.|TRBJ1-2|.
CASSQDPEGYYGYTF
TGCGCCAGCAGCCAAGATCCGGAGGGCTACTATGGCTACACCTTC
>TRBV5-8|few|TRBJ2-5|.
CASSLGLVGTQYF
TGTGCCAGCAGCTTGGGGCTAGTAGGAACCCAGTACTTC
>TRBV11-3|once|TRBJ1-3|.
CASSLNRISGNTIYF
TGTGCCAGCAGCTTAAATCGTATCTCTGGAAACACCATATATTTT
>TRBV19|.|TRBJ1-5|.
CASSIVGGNQPQHF
TGTGCCAGTAGTATAGTTGGGGGAAATCAGCCCCAGCATTTT
>TRBV5-6|.|TRBJ2-7|.
CASSAGLTREQYF
TGTGCCAGCAGCGCCGGCCTTACCCGGGAGCAGTACTTC
>TRBV4-3|once|TRBJ2-7|.
CASSQAPGYEQYF
TGCGCCAGCAGCCAAGCCCCAGGCTACGAGCAGTACTTC
>TRBV18|.|TRBJ1-5|.
CASSPPGGGDQPQHF
TGTGCCAGCTCCCCCCCCGGGGGCGGGGATCAGCCCCAGCATTTT
>TRBV7-9|once|TRBJ2-5|TRBD2
CASSLVAGAQETQYF
TGTGCCAGCAGCTTAGTAGCGGGGGCCCAAGAGACCCAGTACTTC
>TRBV5-1|.|TRBJ1-3|TRBD1
CASSLEGARAGNTIYF
TGCGCCAGCAGCTTGGAGGGGGCGCGGGCTGGAAACACCATATATTTT
>TRBV7-2|.|TRBJ2-1|TRBD2
CASGLASSYNEQFF
TGTGCCAGCGGACTAGCGTCCTCCTACAATGAGCAGTTCTTC
>TRBV29-1|.|TRBJ2-1|.
CSARTDNNEQFF
TGCAGCGCACGGACAGATAACAATGAGCAGTTCTTC
>TRBV19|.|TRBJ2-4|TRBD2
CATGLAGPQNIQYF
TGTGCCACCGGACTAGCGGGACCTCAAAACATTCAGTACTTC
>TRBV4-3|.|TRBJ1-4|.
CASSPRTVNEKLFF
TGCGCCAGCAGCCCGCGGACAGTGAATGAAAAACTGTTTTTT
>TRBV2|.|TRBJ1-1|.
CASSAGGNTEAFF
TGTGCCAGCAGTGCCGGGGGGAACACTGAAGCTTTCTTT
>TRBV19|.|TRBJ2-3|.
CATRGEQIGARDTQYF
TGTGCCACTCGCGGGGAACAGATTGGAGCGAGAGATACGCAGTATTTT
>TRBV6-4|.|TRBJ2-2|TRBD1
CASRRTGGNTGELFF
TGTGCCAGCAGGAGGACAGGGGGGAACACCGGGGAGCTGTTTTTT
>TRBV7-8|.|TRBJ1-6|.
CASSLRGFSPLHF
TGTGCCAGCAGCTTAAGAGGCTTCTCACCCCTCCACTTT
>TRBV6-6|.|TRBJ1-2|.
CASRLVAPSYTF
TGTGCCAGCAGACTAGTCGCCCCGAGCTACACCTTC
>TRBV27|once|TRBJ1-2|.
CASSLQGNYGYTF
TGTGCCAGCAGCCTGCAGGGCAATTATGGCTACACCTTC
>TRBV4-3|.|TRBJ1-1|.
CASSQEGGSAEAFF
TGCGCCAGCAGCCAAGAGGGGGGTTCCGCTGAAGCTTTCTTT
>TRBV5-4|.|TRBJ1-4|.
CASSLAGGDEKLFF
TGTGCCAGCAGCTTAGCCGGGGGCGATGAAAAACTGTTTTTT